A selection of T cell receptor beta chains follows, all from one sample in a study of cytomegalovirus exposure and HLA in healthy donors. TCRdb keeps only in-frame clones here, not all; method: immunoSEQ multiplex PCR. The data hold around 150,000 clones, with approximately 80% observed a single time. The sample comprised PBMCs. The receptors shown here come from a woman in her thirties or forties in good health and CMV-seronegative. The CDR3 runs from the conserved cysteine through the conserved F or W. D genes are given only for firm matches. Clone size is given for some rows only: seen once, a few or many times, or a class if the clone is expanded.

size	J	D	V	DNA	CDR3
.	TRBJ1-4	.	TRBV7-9	TGTGCCAGCAGCGGGGGGGTTGTTGAAAAACTGTTTTTT	CASSGGVVEKLFF
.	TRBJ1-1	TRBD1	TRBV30	TGTGCCTGGAGAGGGGACAGGGCATCGAACACTGAAGCTTTCTTT	CAWRGDRASNTEAFF
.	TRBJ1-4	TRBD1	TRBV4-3	TGCGCCAGCAGCCACAGGGACAGGAATGAAAAACTGTTTTTT	CASSHRDRNEKLFF
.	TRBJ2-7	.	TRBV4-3	TGCGCCAGCAGCCAAGGACAGGAGGCTTTCAACGAGCAGTACTTC	CASSQGQEAFNEQYF
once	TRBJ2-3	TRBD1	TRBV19	TGTGCCAGTAGTAAAAGGACAGGGCGGACGGATACGCAGTATTTT	CASSKRTGRTDTQYF
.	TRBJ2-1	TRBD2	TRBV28	TGTGCCAGCAGTATCCCTGGACTAGCGGGACCTAGGAATGAGCAGTTCTTC	CASSIPGLAGPRNEQFF
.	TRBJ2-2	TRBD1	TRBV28	TGTGCCAGCATCCCCGGACAGGTAAACACCGGGGAGCTGTTTTTT	CASIPGQVNTGELFF
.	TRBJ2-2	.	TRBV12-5	TGTGCTAGCGGAATATCAGGTAGCACCGGGGAGCTGTTTTTT	CASGISGSTGELFF
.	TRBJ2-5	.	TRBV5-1	TGCGCCAGCAGCTTGCTAGAGACCCAGTACTTC	CASSLLETQYF
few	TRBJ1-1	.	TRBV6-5	TGTGCCAGCAGTATACCGGGACGGAGGGACACTGAAGCTTTCTTT	CASSIPGRRDTEAFF
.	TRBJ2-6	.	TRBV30	TGTGCCTGGAGTGTAAAGGGGGAATATTCTGGGGCCAACGTCCTGACTTTC	CAWSVKGEYSGANVLTF
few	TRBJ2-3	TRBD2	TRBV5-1	TGCGCCAGCAGAACCTCGATCCTAACTAGCGGGACCGATACGCAGTATTTT	CASRTSILTSGTDTQYF
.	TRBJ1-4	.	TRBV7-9	TGTGCCAGCAGCTTGGAGGGAGGAACTAATGAAAAACTGTTTTTT	CASSLEGGTNEKLFF
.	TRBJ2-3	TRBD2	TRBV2	TGTGCCAGCAGTGACGGACTAGCGGGAGTAAAGGCTACGCAGTATTTT	CASSDGLAGVKATQYF
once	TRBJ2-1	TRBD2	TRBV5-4	TGTGCCAGCAGCTTTCAGCGGGGGGGGAACAATGAGCAGTTCTTC	CASSFQRGGNNEQFF
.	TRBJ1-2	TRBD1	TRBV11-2	TGTGCCAGCAGCTTAATCAGGGGGACAGGGCTTGGCTACACCTTC	CASSLIRGTGLGYTF
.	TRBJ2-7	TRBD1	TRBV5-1	TGCGCCAGCAGCCCAACCGGGACAGCCACCTACGAGCAGTACTTC	CASSPTGTATYEQYF
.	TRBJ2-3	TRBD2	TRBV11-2	TGTGCCAGCAGCTACTCTAGCGGGGCGGATACGCAGTATTTT	CASSYSSGADTQYF
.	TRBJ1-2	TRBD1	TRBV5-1	TGCGCCAGCAGCGTCTACCGGACAGGCACTTCTAACTATGGCTACACCTTC	CASSVYRTGTSNYGYTF
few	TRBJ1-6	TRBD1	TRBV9	TGTGCCAGCAGCGTAGAGAGGACAGGGGTTTCACCCCTCCACTTT	CASSVERTGVSPLHF
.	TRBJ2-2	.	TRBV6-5	TGTGCCAGCAGCCGTACCCGGGTATCCGGGGAGCTGTTTTTT	CASSRTRVSGELFF
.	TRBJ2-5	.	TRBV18	TGTGCCAGCAAACCAGGGGATTTGGAGACCCAGTACTTC	CASKPGDLETQYF
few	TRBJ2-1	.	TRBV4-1	TGCGCCAGCAGCCAAGATTCTCGGGGAGGTGAGCAGTTCTTC	CASSQDSRGGEQFF
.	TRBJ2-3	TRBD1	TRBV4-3	TGCGCCAGCAGCCAAATGACAGGGGCTGGCACAGATACGCAGTATTTT	CASSQMTGAGTDTQYF